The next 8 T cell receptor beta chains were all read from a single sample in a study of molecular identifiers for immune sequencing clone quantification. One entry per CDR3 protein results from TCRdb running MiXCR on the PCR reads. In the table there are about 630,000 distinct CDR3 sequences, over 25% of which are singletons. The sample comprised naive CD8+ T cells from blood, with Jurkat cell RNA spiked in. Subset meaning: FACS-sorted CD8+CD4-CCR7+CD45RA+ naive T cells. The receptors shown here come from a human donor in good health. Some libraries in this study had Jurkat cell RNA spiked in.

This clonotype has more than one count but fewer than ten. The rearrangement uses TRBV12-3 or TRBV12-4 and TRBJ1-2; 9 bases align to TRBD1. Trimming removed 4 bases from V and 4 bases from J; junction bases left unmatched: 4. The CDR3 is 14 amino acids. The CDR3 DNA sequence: TGTGCCAGCAGTTGGACAGGGGTCGGCTATGGCTACACCTTC. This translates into CASSWTGVGYGYTF.

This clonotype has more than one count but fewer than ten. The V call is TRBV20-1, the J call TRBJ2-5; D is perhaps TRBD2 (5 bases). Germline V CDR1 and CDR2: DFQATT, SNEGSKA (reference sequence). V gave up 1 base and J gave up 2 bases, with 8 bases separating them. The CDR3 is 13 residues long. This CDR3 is CSARGRGQETQYF. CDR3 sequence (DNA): TGCAGTGCTAGAGGGAGAGGGCAAGAGACCCAGTACTTC.

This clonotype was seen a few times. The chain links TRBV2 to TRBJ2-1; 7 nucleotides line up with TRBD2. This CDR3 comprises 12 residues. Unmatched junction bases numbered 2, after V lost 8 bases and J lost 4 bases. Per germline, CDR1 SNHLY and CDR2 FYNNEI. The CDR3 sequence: CASGGEYNEQFF. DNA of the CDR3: TGTGCCAGCGGGGGGGAATACAATGAGCAGTTCTTC.

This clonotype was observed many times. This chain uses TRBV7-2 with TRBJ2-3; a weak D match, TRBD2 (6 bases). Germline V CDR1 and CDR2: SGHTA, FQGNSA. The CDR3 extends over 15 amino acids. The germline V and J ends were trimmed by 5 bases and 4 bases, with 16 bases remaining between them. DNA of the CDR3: TGTGCCAGCAGCCGGTTTGTGTCGGGAGCAGATACGCAGTATTTT. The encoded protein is CASSRFVSGADTQYF.

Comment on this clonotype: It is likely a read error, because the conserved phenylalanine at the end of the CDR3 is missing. The CDR3 is CASSSMTSGTYNEQFS. In DNA, the CDR3 is TGTGCCAGCAGCTCAATGACTAGCGGCACCTACAATGAGCAGTTCTCC. The chain couples TRBV7-9 to TRBJ2-1; TRBD2 agrees at 9 bases. CDR1 and CDR2 (germline): SEHNR, FQNEAQ (reference sequence). The CDR3 is made up of 16 amino acids. The V segment lost 4 bases and the J segment 2 bases; nucleotides outside the gene matches: 6.

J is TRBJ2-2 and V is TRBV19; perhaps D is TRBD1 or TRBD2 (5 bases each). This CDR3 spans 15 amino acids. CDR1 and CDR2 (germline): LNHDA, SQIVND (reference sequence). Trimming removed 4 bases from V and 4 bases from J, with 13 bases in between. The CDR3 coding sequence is TGTGCCAGTAGTAACCGGGGCAGACCCACCGGGGAGCTGTTTTTT. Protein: CASSNRGRPTGELFF.

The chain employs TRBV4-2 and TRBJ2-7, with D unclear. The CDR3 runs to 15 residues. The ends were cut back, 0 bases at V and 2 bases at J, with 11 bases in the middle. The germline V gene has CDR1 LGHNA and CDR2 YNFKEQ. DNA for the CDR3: TGTGCCAGCAGCCAAGACCGAGGAGCAACCTACGAGCAGTACTTC. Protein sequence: CASSQDRGATYEQYF.

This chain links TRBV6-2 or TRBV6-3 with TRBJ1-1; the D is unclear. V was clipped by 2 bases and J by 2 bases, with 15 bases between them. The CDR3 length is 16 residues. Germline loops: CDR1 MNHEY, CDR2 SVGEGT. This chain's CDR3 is CASSYPSGISNTEAFF. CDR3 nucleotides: TGTGCCAGCAGTTACCCGAGCGGGATCAGCAACACTGAAGCTTTCTTT.